The next 25 T cell receptor beta chains were all read from a single sample in a study of Ad26.COV2.S vaccination and SARS-CoV-2 variants. Noted treatment: about 20 received Ad26.COV2.S at low or high dose, single or two shots; 5 received placebo; per-sample allocation not given. Sampling happened 63 days after the first vaccine or placebo injection. Repertoires were generated with immunoSEQ multiplex PCR, while TCRdb's copy carries only in-frame clones and drops some. The repertoire consists of some 640,000 clones, with roughly nine tenths occurring once and the leading ten covering about 1.5%. The sequences come from peripheral blood, collected in a trial of Ad26.COV2.S vaccine versus placebo. These receptors all stem from a person aged 18-60 years who received the Ad26.COV2.S COVID-19 vaccine or a placebo.

This clone was seen only a few times. The V and J genes are TRBV3-1 (or the pseudogene TRBV3-2) and TRBJ2-5, with D perhaps TRBD1 (5 bases). The CDR3 runs 14 residues. Trimming cost V 1 base and J 3 bases, with 9 bases left between them. CDR1 and CDR2 from the germline V gene are LGHDT and YNNKEL (reference sequence). The CDR3 reads CASSQVAGKETQYF. CDR3 sequence (DNA): TGTGCCAGCAGCCAAGTAGCAGGGAAAGAGACCCAGTACTTC.

This chain joins TRBV2 and TRBJ1-2; possible D gene TRBD1, 5 bases. V lost 4 bases and J lost 8, with 14 bases in between. The CDR3 has 13 amino acids. The germline V gene has CDR1 SNHLY and CDR2 FYNNEI. The CDR3 here is CASSVGREGGYTF. DNA for the CDR3: TGTGCCAGCAGTGTGGGCAGGGAGGGCGGCTACACCTTC.

This rearrangement joins TRBV6-2 or TRBV6-3 to TRBJ2-7; 10 bases agree with TRBD1. Trimming took 4 bases from V and 2 from J; bases not matched to a gene: 5. This CDR3 has 15 residues. Germline assignment: CDR1 MNHEY and CDR2 SVGEGT. The CDR3 DNA is TGTGCCAGCAGTTTGTTGGGACAGGGGACCTACGAGCAGTACTTC. It is translated as CASSLLGQGTYEQYF.

This chain connects TRBV5-1 to TRBJ2-5, with D maybe TRBD1 (5 bases). Trimming pared 4 bases from V and 2 bases from J, leaving 18 bases between. CDR1 and CDR2 from the germline V gene are SGHRS and YFSETQ. This CDR3 region has 16 residues. Here the CDR3 reads CASSPGPNTGQETQYF. For the CDR3, the DNA is TGCGCCAGCAGCCCCGGCCCTAACACAGGACAAGAGACCCAGTACTTC.

The J gene is TRBJ1-5, the V gene TRBV12-3 or TRBV12-4, with D hard to call. This CDR3 is built from 13 residues. V was cut by 6 bases and J by 5 bases, with 11 bases left in between. The CDR3 region has the DNA TGTGCCAGCAGCCCGAATCAGGATCAGCCCCAGCATTTT. It yields the protein CASSPNQDQPQHF.

The chain couples TRBV30 to TRBJ1-1; TRBD1 might be the D (5 bases). V was clipped by 4 bases and J by 3 bases, with 9 bases between them. This CDR3 is 12 amino acids long. Germline assignment: CDR1 GTSNPN and CDR2 SVGIG (reference sequence). In DNA form, the CDR3 reads TGTGCCTGGAAGACAGTGCACACTGAAGCTTTCTTT. It specifies CAWKTVHTEAFF.

J is TRBJ2-5 and V is TRBV5-1; TRBD1 is a possible D gene (6 bases). V lost 3 bases to trimming and J lost 1 base, with 10 bases between them. In germline, CDR1 is SGHRS, CDR2 YFSETQ. This CDR3 spans 14 amino acids. The chain's CDR3 is CASSSPTGQETQYF. The CDR3 coding sequence is TGCGCCAGCAGCTCGCCGACAGGCCAAGAGACCCAGTACTTC.

This clone was found once. The genes are TRBV18 and TRBJ1-2; no firm D call. V lost 5 bases and J lost 8, with 18 bases in between. The CDR3 has 14 residues. Germline CDR1 is KGHSH and CDR2 is LQKENI. The DNA for the CDR3 is TGTGCCAGCTCAAATGGGGTGGGCGAGGCCGGCTACACCTTC. It codes for CASSNGVGEAGYTF.

The rearrangement uses TRBV7-2 and TRBJ1-1; the D is unclear. The CDR3 covers 15 residues. V was pared by 2 bases and J by 4 bases, with 14 bases between. The germline V gene has CDR1 SGHTA and CDR2 FQGNSA. The CDR3 nucleotides read TGTGCCAGCAGCTTAAGCCCGGGTATCGGCACTGAAGCTTTCTTT. Protein sequence: CASSLSPGIGTEAFF.

CDR3 bases: TGTGCCAGTATGGGCGCTGAAGCTTTCTTT. Its translation: CASMGAEAFF. The chain has TRBV19 and TRBJ1-1; D not resolved. CDR3 length: 10 amino acids. Trimming pared 7 bases from V and 6 bases from J, leaving 6 bases between. Germline values: CDR1 LNHDA, CDR2 SQIVND (reference sequence).

The table lists this clone with a count of one. This chain connects TRBV7-3 to TRBJ2-3; maybe TRBD1 (7 bases). The CDR3 has 15 residues. Looked up from germline, CDR1 is SGHTA and CDR2 is FQGTGA. Trimming pared 3 bases from V and 2 bases from J, leaving 12 bases between. The CDR3: CASSFQGGYTDTQYF. The CDR3 DNA follows: TGTGCCAGCAGCTTCCAGGGGGGCTACACAGATACGCAGTATTTT.

The V call is TRBV20-1, the J call TRBJ1-2; perhaps TRBD1 as D (6 bases). CDR1 and CDR2 from the germline V gene are DFQATT and SNEGSKA (reference sequence). Trimming left V 3 bases short and J 8 bases short, with 19 bases between. The CDR3 sequence is 14 residues long. CDR3 region: CSASGGRELRGYTF. The CDR3 nucleotides are TGCAGTGCTAGTGGGGGCAGGGAGTTAAGGGGCTACACCTTC.

Notes on this clone: At the DNA level, this CDR3 is encoded by other sequences in the same sample as well. The rearrangement uses TRBV18 and TRBJ2-7; D is uncertain. CDR1 and CDR2 (germline): KGHSH, LQKENI. The V gene lost 0 bases and the J gene lost 0 bases, with 3 bases spanning the gap. This CDR3 has 13 residues. The CDR3, as DNA: TGTGCCAGCTCACCACCGGGCTCCTACGAGCAGTACTTC. This sequence encodes CASSPPGSYEQYF.

The CDR3 spells CASSQRTVNTEAFF. The DNA of the CDR3 is TGTGCCAGCAGCCAAAGGACGGTGAACACTGAAGCTTTCTTT. The chain recombines TRBV5-4 with TRBJ1-1; no firm D call. The CDR3 runs 14 residues. V was trimmed by 4 bases and J by 0 bases, leaving 10 bases between them. Per the germline V gene, CDR1 is SGHNT and CDR2 is YYREEE (reference sequence). Complete variable domain (other parts from reference TRBV5-4 and TRBJ1-1): ETGVTQSPTHLIKTRGQQVTLRCSSQSGHNTVSWYQQALGQGPQFIFQYYREEENGRGNFPPRFSGLQFPNYSSELNVNALELDDSALYLCASSQRTVNTEAFFGQGTRLTVV.

The CDR3 sequence: CASSQKKGSNEQFF. The CDR3 DNA is TGTGCCAGCAGCCAGAAAAAGGGTTCCAATGAGCAGTTCTTC. The J gene is TRBJ2-1, the V gene TRBV4-2; D is unresolved. There are 14 residues in the CDR3. V was pared by 3 bases and J by 6 bases, with 12 bases between. The germline V gene has CDR1 LGHNA and CDR2 YNFKEQ.

The chain joins TRBV6-5 to TRBJ2-7; 7 bases are shared with TRBD1. This CDR3 spans 16 amino acids. The V segment lost 1 base and the J segment 2 bases; nucleotides outside the gene matches: 8. The germline V gene encodes CDR1 MNHEY and CDR2 SVGAGI. Here the CDR3 reads CASSYLPGQPAYEQYF. The CDR3 DNA reads as TGTGCCAGCAGTTACTTACCGGGACAGCCAGCCTACGAGCAGTACTTC.

The chain couples TRBV5-6 to TRBJ2-1, with D perhaps TRBD2 (6 bases). The CDR3 is 13 amino acids. Germline V gene sequence: CDR1 SGHDT, CDR2 YYEEEE. V lost 2 bases to trimming and J lost 7 bases, with 10 bases between them. The CDR3 bases are TGTGCCAGCAGCTTCAGACGGGAGAATGAGCAGTTCTTC. Translated: CASSFRRENEQFF.

V usage is TRBV30 and J usage is TRBJ2-7; possibly TRBD1 for D (6 bases). Germline CDR1 and CDR2: GTSNPN and SVGIG (reference sequence). Trimming stripped 1 base from V and 5 bases from J, with 12 bases between. This CDR3 contains 13 residues. CDR3 in DNA: TGTGCCTGGAGTGGGGACATTTTCAACGAGCAGTACTTC. Residues: CAWSGDIFNEQYF.

V is TRBV7-8 and J is TRBJ2-7; D may correspond to TRBD1 or TRBD2 (5 bases each). Trimming removed 3 bases at V and 0 bases at J, with 12 bases between. CDR3 length: 15 amino acids. Germline V gives CDR1 SGHVS, CDR2 FQNEAQ. The DNA for the CDR3 is TGTGCCAGCAGCTTGGGGGTTGTCAGCTCCTACGAGCAGTACTTC. It translates to CASSLGVVSSYEQYF.

This clone was seen more than once but under ten times. The CDR3 nucleotides are TGCGCCAGCAGCCTGGAGGGGGAGCGCGTCACTGAAGCTTTCTTT. Protein: CASSLEGERVTEAFF. The chain recombines TRBV5-1 with TRBJ1-1, with D tentatively TRBD1 (6 bases). V was cut by 4 bases and J by 4 bases, with 17 bases left in between. This CDR3 has 15 residues. Germline values: CDR1 SGHRS, CDR2 YFSETQ.

V and J are TRBV4-2 and TRBJ2-1, with 10 bases fitting TRBD2. Unmatched junction bases numbered 6, after V lost 0 bases and J lost 4 bases. CDR3 size: 17 residues. CDR1 and CDR2 (germline): LGHNA, YNFKEQ. CDR3: CASSQDGAGGAYNEQFF. CDR3 nucleotide sequence: TGTGCCAGCAGCCAAGACGGAGCGGGGGGGGCTTACAATGAGCAGTTCTTC.

The gene calls are TRBV5-1 and TRBJ2-2; 7 bases line up with TRBD2. Germline CDR1 reads SGHRS; CDR2 reads YFSETQ. The CDR3 covers 16 residues. Trimming removed 0 bases from V and 5 bases from J; junction bases left unmatched: 7. CDR3 in DNA: TGCGCCAGCAGCTTGGTCCCGCAGGGAGGGACCGGGGAGCTGTTTTTT. Encoded protein: CASSLVPQGGTGELFF.

The genes are TRBV6-1 and TRBJ1-1; D is uncertain. V was trimmed by 0 bases and J by 6 bases, leaving 11 bases between them. The CDR3 spans 14 residues. CDR1 and CDR2 from the germline V gene are MNHNS and SASEGT. CDR3 sequence reads: CASSEAWVGSEAFF. CDR3 nucleotides: TGTGCCAGCAGTGAAGCCTGGGTAGGGTCTGAAGCTTTCTTT.

The rearrangement joins TRBV6-5 to TRBJ1-2, with a possible D match to TRBD1 (6 bases). The CDR3 covers 15 residues. Germline V gene sequence: CDR1 MNHEY, CDR2 SVGAGI. Trimming left V 0 bases short and J 4 bases short, with 12 bases between. CDR3 amino acids: CASSYSRGVGYGYTF. CDR3 coding DNA: TGTGCCAGCAGTTACTCGAGGGGGGTAGGCTATGGCTACACCTTC.

The rearrangement uses TRBV2 and TRBJ2-2, with D perhaps TRBD1 or TRBD2 (7 bases each). CDR3 length: 18 residues. Germline values: CDR1 SNHLY, CDR2 FYNNEI. The V gene lost 7 bases and the J gene lost 0 bases, with 21 bases spanning the gap. CDR3 in amino acids: CASIPRGGDRPNTGELFF. CDR3 nucleotides: TGTGCCAGCATTCCACGTGGGGGGGACAGACCGAACACCGGGGAGCTGTTTTTT.